A single sample gave rise to the 15 T cell receptor beta chains below, sequenced in a study of T cell changes during pregnancy in multiple sclerosis. Sequencing used immunoSEQ multiplex PCR; TCRdb keeps in-frame clones, though not all of them. Of some 96,000 clones listed, 80% to 95% are singletons. This specimen consisted of peripheral blood, obtained after pregnancy. The receptors originated from a female donor with multiple sclerosis, enrolled in a pregnancy study.

The chain carries TRBV7-9 and TRBJ1-5; D is perhaps TRBD1 (6 bases). The length of the CDR3 is 15 residues. CDR1 and CDR2 (germline): SEHNR, FQNEAQ (reference sequence). Deletions cut 5 bases from V and 2 bases from J, with 13 bases between. The CDR3 loop reads CASSPDRLGNQPQHF. CDR3 bases: TGTGCCAGCAGCCCTGACAGGCTGGGCAATCAGCCCCAGCATTTT.

This clone was found many times. The V gene is TRBV4-3, the J gene TRBJ2-7; D is possibly TRBD1 (5 bases). V gave up 0 bases and J gave up 0 bases, with 12 bases separating them. This CDR3 has 16 residues. Germline V gene lookup returns CDR1 LGHNA and CDR2 YSLEER. The CDR3 coding sequence is TGCGCCAGCAGCCAAGAGGTTCCAGGGAACTCCTACGAGCAGTACTTC. This encodes CASSQEVPGNSYEQYF.

This chain links TRBV28 with TRBJ2-3, with D maybe TRBD2 (6 bases). CDR3 length equals 13 residues. The V gene lost 8 bases and the J gene lost 2 bases, with 11 bases spanning the gap. CDR1 and CDR2 (germline): MDHEN, SYDVKM. In DNA, the CDR3 is TGTGCCAGCCGAGGAGGGTCCACAGATACGCAGTATTTT. It is translated as CASRGGSTDTQYF.

This rearrangement joins TRBV10-3 to TRBJ2-7, with a possible D match to TRBD1 (5 bases). The V end was cut by 10 bases, the J end by 4 bases, with 20 bases between. The CDR3 runs 14 residues. Looked up from germline, CDR1 is ENHRY and CDR2 is SYGVKD. The CDR3 is CASSGPGQDYEQYF. The CDR3 region has the DNA TGTGCCAGCTCAGGGCCCGGGCAAGATTACGAGCAGTACTTC.

This clone has just one count. This chain connects TRBV6-1 to TRBJ2-2; TRBD2 matches at 8 bases. V was clipped by 2 bases and J by 7 bases; unmatched bases: 6. CDR3 length: 15 residues. CDR1 MNHNS and CDR2 SASEGT come from the germline V gene. The CDR3: CASSELPSGGGELFF. In nucleotides, the CDR3 is TGTGCCAGCAGTGAATTGCCCAGCGGGGGCGGGGAGCTGTTTTTT.

This chain's CDR3 is CASIPPDTGAFF. CDR3 coding DNA: TGTGCCAGCATCCCCCCCGACACAGGAGCTTTCTTT. The chain has TRBV7-9 and TRBJ1-1, with a weak D call TRBD1 (5 bases). V lost 7 bases to trimming and J lost 10 bases, with 16 bases between them. The CDR3 extends over 12 amino acids. CDR1 is SEHNR, CDR2 FQNEAQ, per germline (reference sequence).

V is TRBV7-3 and J is TRBJ1-1; D uncertain. The CDR3 contains 17 residues. Per germline, CDR1 SGHTA and CDR2 FQGTGA. V was pared by 2 bases and J by 5 bases, with 21 bases between. CDR3 amino acids: CASSLGGKGAYNTEAFF. DNA of the CDR3: TGTGCCAGCAGCTTAGGAGGGAAGGGCGCGTATAATACTGAAGCTTTCTTT.

This sequence joins TRBV4-1 and TRBJ1-2; 7 nucleotides align to TRBD1. The CDR3 loop spans 15 amino acids. The ends lost 3 bases at V and 4 bases at J; junction bases unmatched: 8. In germline, CDR1 is MGHRA, CDR2 YSYEKL. The CDR3 reads CASSHGPGQIYGYTF. The CDR3 nucleotides are TGCGCCAGCAGCCATGGTCCGGGACAGATCTATGGCTACACCTTC.

There are a few counts of this clone. The V call is TRBV11-3, the J call TRBJ2-2; no firm D call. CDR1 is SGHNT, CDR2 YENEEA, per germline. The CDR3 length is 12 residues. Trimming left V 5 bases short and J 7 bases short, with 8 bases between. CDR3: CASSQAVGELFF. The CDR3 DNA follows: TGTGCCAGCAGCCAGGCTGTCGGGGAGCTGTTTTTT.

This clone came up once. This rearrangement joins TRBV19 to TRBJ1-1; tentative D call: TRBD1 (5 bases). This CDR3 spans 15 amino acids. V lost 7 bases to trimming and J lost 4 bases, with 19 bases between them. Looked up from germline, CDR1 is LNHDA and CDR2 is SQIVND (reference sequence). The CDR3 DNA reads as TGTGCCAGTACGCGCGTAGTTAAGGGGTTCACTGAAGCTTTCTTT. Translating gives CASTRVVKGFTEAFF.

This chain connects TRBV5-1 to TRBJ2-3; 15 nucleotides align to TRBD2. This CDR3 spans 18 amino acids. Germline loops: CDR1 SGHRS, CDR2 YFSETQ. After removal of 3 bases from V and 0 bases from J, the junction contained 5 bases not matched to a gene. CDR3 residues: CASSSGLAGGYSTDTQYF. The CDR3 DNA is TGCGCCAGCAGCTCCGGACTAGCGGGAGGGTATAGCACAGATACGCAGTATTTT. Full variable domain (missing parts from reference TRBV5-1 and TRBJ2-3): KAGVTQTPRYLIKTRGQQVTLSCSPISGHRSVSWYQQTPGQGLQFLFEYFSETQRNKGNFPGRFSGRQFSNSRSEMNVSTLELGDSALYLCASSSGLAGGYSTDTQYFGPGTRLTVL.

V and J are TRBV25-1 and TRBJ2-7; tentatively, D is TRBD1 (6 bases). V was trimmed by 5 bases and J by 2 bases, leaving 7 bases between them. CDR3 length: 12 residues. Germline CDR1 and CDR2: MGHDK and SYGVNS. The CDR3 reads CASSTGPYEQYF. The CDR3 DNA follows: TGTGCCAGCAGTACAGGGCCCTACGAGCAGTACTTC.

The CDR3 loop reads CASSFRGGGEGAFF. DNA of the CDR3: TGTGCCAGCAGCTTCAGGGGTGGGGGCGAAGGAGCTTTCTTT. This rearrangement joins TRBV5-4 to TRBJ1-1; D may be TRBD1 (6 bases). Germline values: CDR1 SGHNT, CDR2 YYREEE (reference sequence). CDR3 size: 14 residues. The V end was cut by 2 bases, the J end by 10 bases, with 18 bases between. Based on the CDR3 plus reference TRBV5-4 and TRBJ1-1, the full variable domain is ETGVTQSPTHLIKTRGQQVTLRCSSQSGHNTVSWYQQALGQGPQFIFQYYREEENGRGNFPPRFSGLQFPNYSSELNVNALELDDSALYLCASSFRGGGEGAFFGQGTRLTVV.

CDR3 amino acids: CASSLFAGNTDTQYF. The CDR3 coding sequence is TGCGCCAGCAGCTTGTTCGCGGGGAACACAGATACGCAGTATTTT. This rearrangement joins TRBV5-1 to TRBJ2-3, with TRBD2 as a possible D gene (6 bases). There are 15 residues in the CDR3. Trimming took off 1 base at V and 2 bases at J, with 11 bases between the two ends. The germline gives CDR1 SGHRS, CDR2 YFSETQ.

V and J are TRBV18 and TRBJ2-2; D not resolved. Germline V gene sequence: CDR1 KGHSH, CDR2 LQKENI. V lost 3 bases and J lost 2, with 7 bases in between. The CDR3 length is 14 residues. CDR3 DNA: TGTGCCAGCTCACCGTGGAGTAACACCGGGGAGCTGTTTTTT. This translates into CASSPWSNTGELFF. The entire variable domain, with the rest obtained from reference TRBV18 and TRBJ2-2, is as follows: NAGVMQNPRHLVRRRGQEARLRCSPMKGHSHVYWYRQLPEEGLKFMVYLQKENIIDESGMPKERFSAEFPKEGPSILRIQQVVRGDSAAYFCASSPWSNTGELFFGEGSRLTVL.